This T cell receptor beta chain is from a study of beta chain features in type 1 diabetes (dated by TCRdb to the late 2010s). Concerning the study at large: Patients and healthy donors did not differ in mean age, gender distribution, total cell number or subset yield. Across all samples, around 99 million sorted cells were examined, and cell number per subset correlated strongly with RNA yield. In the study, recently diagnosed type 1 diabetes patients and matched healthy donors were compared on the TCRB repertoires of their sorted circulating CD4+ T cell subsets. Regulatory and stem cell-like memory subsets were isolated from only 8 patients and roughly eight healthy donors, whereas naive and central memory subsets came from all 30 or so donors.

The entire amount of isolated RNA was reverse transcribed using the High Capacity cDNA Reverse Transcription Kit, so the sequenced TCRB transcripts were expressed ones. Deep immunoSEQ sequencing was performed on naive, central memory and regulatory T cell samples, with an average of approximately 3.9 million total reads per sample. Sorted cells were lysed in RLT buffer and RNA was extracted with DNase-treated RNeasy Micro or Mini kits, depending on cell number. To prevent cross-contamination, every cell subset was processed on its own, while patient and healthy donor samples were processed together. TCRB sequences were amplified from cDNA with the immunoSEQ multiplex PCR, producing 87-bp fragments spanning the CDR3 region. Sequencing of the amplicons was performed on the Illumina HiSeq platform. The original methods were these. Synthetic template baselines were used to correct PCR bias computationally, reads within Hamming distance 2 were collapsed together, and singletons that could not be merged were discarded. Reads were aligned against IMGT so that V, D and J genes, CDR3 length and insertions or deletions at six rearrangement sites could be assigned. Within each subset, clonotype counts were normalized to sorted cell number, after which true diversity and Gini coefficients were computed with the tcR R package. Repertoire sharing was quantified using the overlap coefficient calculated on TCRB nucleotide sequences. In TCRdb, the immuneACCESS table is reduced to in-frame sequences with V and J assigned. These tables do not hold every clone; where another copy was compared, an unresolved V gene accounts for under half, and the others remain unexplained. D and trimming come from the DNA, and the V and J calls and clone size come from that table. Counted in this sample were roughly 24,000 clones; roughly 69% of them appeared once. Of the sample, around 4% is held by the ten largest clones.

The research as a whole found: PCR may preferentially amplify shorter templates, but because patient and control samples were amplified and corrected together, any resulting skew would affect both groups equally. Naive, central memory and regulatory TCRB repertoires appeared to be more alike among patients than among healthy donors. Type 1 diabetes patients showed a moderate but significant shortening of TCRB CDR3 length in all four CD4+ subsets. Patients with type 1 diabetes made fewer insertions and deleted more nucleotides at VDJ recombination sites, implying thymic rearrangement abnormalities. Because cDNA rather than genomic DNA was sequenced, highly expressing activated cells could have been over-represented, although no difference in activation and CD3 levels was found between groups. HLA sub-analyses involved small numbers of individuals, so any influence of HLA type on TCRB rearrangement remained unresolved.

From each donor, a single peripheral blood sample of approximately 0.11 L on average was drawn into heparinised tubes. Using a panel that included CD45RO, CCR7, CD25, CD127, CD95 and CD27, naive, central memory, regulatory and stem cell-like memory CD4+ T cells were sorted on a BD FACSAria II. Purity was above 95% for every sorted population. PBMCs were isolated immediately by Lymphoprep density gradient centrifugation and stained directly without culture. Samples were stained and sorted in pairs, with one healthy donor and one patient per experiment, so that batch effects were minimized. Measured from the cysteine to the phenylalanine, the CDR3 is 16 residues long. Of the read, only the CDR3 DNA is kept; its 48 bases are in frame from base 1. Reading the germline V gene (reference sequence) gives CDR1 SEHNR and CDR2 FQNEAQ. Germline trimming: 2 bases from V, 2 bases from J; junction bases outside gene matches: 8.

This clone has more than one count but fewer than ten. Its antigen is currently not known. No quality values exist for individual bases; no much larger clone is one base distant. The rearranged chain carries TRBV7-9 and TRBJ1-1; 7 central bases correspond to TRBD1. The sequence was obtained from a man between 18 and 29 years old with type 1 diabetes. Sample: Tregs from blood. Sample cell subset or site, as interpreted from the label and publication: regulatory CD4+ T cells. This receptor has the CDR3 CASSLFPGQLNTEAFF. The sequence in DNA is TGTGCCAGCAGCTTATTTCCGGGACAGTTAAACACTGAAGCTTTCTTT.